Below, one TCR beta chain is given with its context. This record comes from a study of blood T cell repertoires in COVID-19. Profiling relied on immunoSEQ multiplex PCR, and the TCRdb table lists in-frame clones only, not all of them. The table lists over 300,000 clones, 70% to 90% of them singletons. This TCR was recovered from a man aged 40-49 years with acute or convalescent COVID-19. Material for sequencing was peripheral blood.

The CDR3 loop reads CASSERAPELANYGYTF. The CDR3 DNA follows: TGTGCCAGCAGCGAACGAGCGCCAGAATTAGCTAACTATGGCTACACCTTC. The V gene is TRBV9, the J gene TRBJ1-2; D gene ambiguous. Germline assignment: CDR1 SGDLS and CDR2 YYNGEE. The CDR3 is 17 amino acids. V lost 3 bases, J lost 0 bases, and 18 bases lay in between.